This T cell receptor (beta chain) was sequenced for a study of shared T cell receptors in the human thymus. TCRdb's table, derived via immunoSEQ multiplex PCR, lists solely in-frame clones and lacks some. The sample carries tens of thousands of clones, 90% to 95% recorded once. Germline CDR1 reads ENHRY; CDR2 reads SYGVKD. The ends were cut back, 4 bases at V and 1 base at J, with 7 bases in the middle. CDR3 length: 13 residues. Specimen: thymocytes. This rearrangement joins TRBV10-3 to TRBJ2-5; tentative D call: TRBD2 (5 bases). The sequence was obtained from a human donor. The CDR3 DNA follows: TGTGCCATCAGTGCTAGCCCCCAAGAGACCCAGTACTTC. Translated, it gives CAISASPQETQYF.